This T cell receptor beta chain stems from a study of shared clonotypes between healthy human individuals (dated by TCRdb to 2020 to 2022). The study in broad terms: Three men and two women, aged 18 to 49 years, made up the cohort. Each donor's leukapheresis produced roughly between about 0.8 and 8.9 billion PBMCs. For each donor, three plates each were used for CD4 naive and CD4 memory, two plates were used for CD8 naive, and one plate was used for CD8 memory. Libraries were prepared and TCR repertoires were sequenced by different laboratories using diverse techniques, in order to increase sequencing depth and limit assay-specific biases. The study deeply sequenced blood TCR repertoires of five healthy adults to estimate repertoire size and the extent of clonotype sharing between individuals.

A note on this clone: Its antigen is currently not known. The record has no base qualities; no much larger clone is one base away.

What the authors observed across the whole study: Even with the large sequencing depth, rarefaction of the sorted-subset datasets indicated that sequencing was incomplete. Clonotypes shared by all four sorted-subset donors showed higher generation probabilities than non-shared clonotypes. Estimated clonotype richness was generally larger for naive than for memory subsets. Because the study included only a small number of donors, the genetic and exposure-history diversity represented was limited. When a handful of donors were compared, the shared fraction of clonotypes was around 5% for naive CD4, approximately 3.5% for naive CD8, 2.3% for memory CD4, and under 0.5% for memory CD8. Only blood was sampled, and tissue TCR repertoires likely differ from those in blood. Pairwise subsampling led to the expectation that sequencing depth would affect the degree of clonotype sharing among donors.

Using the deep immunoSEQ assay, multiplex PCR amplified TCR CDR3 regions from genomic DNA. Extracted genomic DNA from each cell subset was distributed evenly across all wells of several immunoSEQ 96-well plates, and each plate was treated as a replicate. For sorted subsets, approximately 210 ng genomic DNA, equal to 25,000 to 35,000 T cell genomes, was loaded into each replicate PCR. Purified libraries were quantified with a Qubit 3.0 fluorometer, sized on a Bioanalyzer 2100, and re-quantified with the KAPA Library Quantification kit. Every immunoSEQ 96-well plate was sequenced on a dedicated single-read 150-cycle Illumina NextSeq 550 flow cell. As for the original processing: Because the immunoSEQ output held only junctional sequences and lacked quality scores, the filtering could not match the filtering applied to full-length reads. To assign V/J genes and CDR3, sequences were annotated using PyIR, a Python wrapper for IgBLAST v1.9, with IMGT germline references. Reads were filtered out if the reads had weak V/J assignments (E-value above 1e-6), no CDR3, stop codons, out-of-frame junctions, or ambiguous translated residues. V3J clonotypes were defined as sequences sharing the same inferred V gene, J gene, and CDR3 amino acid sequence. Percentage overlap between repertoires was computed as shared unique clonotypes divided by the size of the smaller repertoire. Repertoire richness was assessed with RTK rarefaction, the Chao1 estimator, and Recon v2.1 estimates of unobserved clonotypes. OLGA was used to compute generation probabilities for all TCRbeta clonotypes that the gDNA method yielded from four donors. The immuneACCESS repertoire file appears here via TCRdb, limited to in-frame rearrangements. These files lack a portion of the clones; in checked studies, under half of the deficit traces to unresolved V genes, and the cause of the others is not known. Clone size and V and J calls were adopted from that table, with D and trimming inferred from the DNA. For this sample the table gives 400,000 to 600,000 clones, of which roughly 95% were detected only once. About 0.06% of the sample is taken by the ten largest.

V is cut by 4 bases and J by 5 bases, and the space between the germline ends is 16 bases. The CDR1 and CDR2 encoded by the germline V gene (reference sequence) are SGHNT and YYREEE. Counted from cysteine to phenylalanine, this CDR3 has 14 amino acids. Solely the CDR3 DNA is kept, with 42 bases framed from the first base. Donors were healthy HIV-negative adults with no recently reported acute infections or vaccinations. Only Caucasian adults living in Nashville, Tennessee, USA were represented among the donors. Magnetic negative selection was used to enrich CD4+ T cells, after which naive cells were positively selected on CD45RA and the negative fraction became the memory subset. After blood collection by leukapheresis, PBMCs were isolated using Ficoll-Histopaque density gradient centrifugation and then cryopreserved in the vapor phase of liquid nitrogen. Purity and quantity of every magnetically sorted T cell population were checked by analytical flow cytometry. Genomic DNA was isolated from each sorted fraction and quantified by UV absorbance on a Nanodrop 2000c.

The sample comprised naive CD4+ T cells sorted from blood. The meaning of the sample's cell subset or site label: CD45RA+ positively selected. The clonotype comes from a woman aged 25 to 39 in good health. The chain is assembled from TRBV5-4 and TRBJ2-7, and perhaps TRBD1 as D gene, on 6 matching bases. The CDR3 region reads CASSQAQGVNEQYF. The base sequence is TGTGCCAGCAGCCAAGCACAGGGTGTTAACGAGCAGTACTTC.